This passage covers 3 T cell receptor beta chains from one sample sequenced in a study of blood T cell repertoires in COVID-19. Some clones are missing from TCRdb's copy, which holds only in-frame ones; the method was immunoSEQ multiplex PCR. Of approximately 220,000 clones listed, roughly 80% are singletons. Sequencing input: peripheral blood. The receptors come from a woman of 80 years or more with acute or convalescent COVID-19.

The chain carries TRBV3-1 (or the pseudogene TRBV3-2) and TRBJ1-2; D perhaps matches TRBD1 (5 bases). This CDR3 region has 14 residues. V was clipped by 4 bases and J by 2 bases, with 11 bases between them. The V gene's germline CDR1 is LGHDT and CDR2 YNNKEL (reference sequence). The DNA of the CDR3 is TGTGCCAGCAGCCCACGGGACTGGAACTATGGCTACACCTTC. Translated: CASSPRDWNYGYTF.

This clone was recorded once. CDR3: CASSIVAGNTEAFF. The CDR3 DNA reads as TGTGCCAGTAGTATAGTGGCAGGAAACACTGAAGCTTTCTTT. This rearrangement joins TRBV19 to TRBJ1-1, with D unclear. V lost 1 base to trimming and J lost 2 bases, with 8 bases between them. CDR1 is LNHDA and CDR2 is SQIVND in the germline V gene (reference sequence). CDR3 length equals 14 residues.

CDR3 coding DNA: TGTGCCAGCAGTGAAGCAGCGGGGGGGCAGGAGACCCAGTACTTC. This encodes CASSEAAGGQETQYF. The V and J genes are TRBV6-1 and TRBJ2-5; 10 nucleotides align to TRBD2. CDR1 MNHNS and CDR2 SASEGT come from the germline V gene. J gave up 5 bases and V 0 bases, and 3 bases lay outside the gene matches. The CDR3 is 15 residues long.